What follows are 24 T cell receptor beta chains derived from one specimen sequenced in a study of follicular helper T cells after annual influenza vaccination (dated by TCRdb to 2017 to 2019). The time point label here, explained by the study, means: 2015-2016 season, pre-vaccination. Library construction relied on the immunoSEQ multiplex PCR assay. TCRdb provides this immuneACCESS table in a form limited to in-frame rearrangements. Some clones are lacking; in checked studies, under half of them reflect an unresolved V gene, and why the rest are absent is not known. In all, the sample holds several thousand clones, and approximately 85% of those were seen once. The ten largest clones capture 0.77% of the sample. Specimen: CXCR5- memory CD4+ T cells sorted from blood, collected on the day of influenza vaccination. The cell subset or site label here, explained by the study, means: CXCR5- memory CD4 T cells. These receptors were taken from an adult who received the influenza vaccine.

This chain links TRBV6-1 with TRBJ2-1, with TRBD2 identical over 8 bases. The germline CDR1 and CDR2 sequences are MNHNS and SASEGT. This CDR3 has 16 amino acids. The V and J ends lost 2 bases and 2 bases, in that order; junction bases with no gene match: 5. The CDR3 DNA follows: TGTGCCAGCAGTGAACTAAGCGGGGGCGCCTACAATGAGCAGTTCTTC. Residues: CASSELSGGAYNEQFF.

This chain joins TRBV7-3 and TRBJ2-2; 7 bases are shared with TRBD2. The V and J ends lost 5 bases and 4 bases, in that order; junction bases with no gene match: 4. The CDR3 has 14 residues. Germline-derived CDR1 and CDR2 are SGHTA and FQGTGA. CDR3 region: CASSPSGVTGELFF. DNA for the CDR3: TGTGCCAGCAGCCCCAGCGGGGTCACCGGGGAGCTGTTTTTT.

This rearrangement joins TRBV1 to TRBJ2-1; no DNA check was done on the table's D call, TRBD2. TRBV1 is classified as a pseudogene. There are 18 residues in the CDR3. DNA for the CDR3: TGCACCAGCAGCCACCAGAAAACGCTAGCGGGGCACCCCAATGAGCAGTTCTTC. It translates to CTSSHQKTLAGHPNEQFF.

The chain links TRBV7-8 to TRBJ2-4; D remains unclear. CDR3 length equals 15 residues. CDR1 and CDR2 from the germline V gene are SGHVS and FQNEAQ. V was shortened by 1 base and J by 8 bases, with 15 bases between the two germline ends. The CDR3 protein is CASSLGVVRKDIQYF. The CDR3 region has the DNA TGTGCCAGCAGCTTAGGGGTAGTCCGTAAGGACATTCAGTACTTC. Full variable domain (missing parts from reference TRBV7-8 and TRBJ2-4): GAGVSQSPRYKVAKRGQDVALRCDPISGHVSLFWYQQALGQGPEFLTYFQNEAQLDKSGLPSDRFFAERPEGSVSTLKIQRTQQEDSAVYLCASSLGVVRKDIQYFGAGTRLSVL.

This clone was counted only a few times. The rearrangement links TRBV4-2 to TRBJ1-1; D is uncertain. Germline V lookup: CDR1 LGHNA, CDR2 YNFKEQ. The CDR3 loop spans 15 amino acids. V was shortened by 0 bases and J by 5 bases, with 13 bases between the two germline ends. The CDR3 nucleotides are TGTGCCAGCAGCCAAGATTGGGTGGGATGGACTGAAGCTTTCTTT. Residues: CASSQDWVGWTEAFF.

The chain carries TRBV19 and TRBJ2-3, with D hard to call. Germline lookup yields CDR1 LNHDA and CDR2 SQIVND (reference sequence). With 5 bases removed from V and 0 bases from J, the gap between germline ends came to 15 bases. The CDR3 runs to 16 residues. Here the CDR3 reads CASSLWLSGSTDTQYF. DNA for the CDR3: TGTGCCAGTAGTCTGTGGCTATCTGGGAGCACAGATACGCAGTATTTT.

V usage is TRBV7-8 and J usage is TRBJ1-2; no reliable D call. The CDR3 is 15 residues long. The germline CDR1 and CDR2 sequences are SGHVS and FQNEAQ. With 5 bases removed from V and 0 bases from J, the gap between germline ends came to 13 bases. As DNA, the CDR3 is TGTGCCAGCAGCGAAAGGGCAGGCGCTAACTATGGCTACACCTTC. Translating it yields CASSERAGANYGYTF.

V and J are TRBV29-1 and TRBJ1-3; D is ambiguous. Per the germline V gene, CDR1 is SQVTM and CDR2 is ANQGSEA. V shed 1 base and J shed 4 bases, with 2 bases lying between them. The CDR3 runs to 11 residues. This chain's CDR3 is CSVEGGNTIYF. The CDR3 DNA reads as TGCAGCGTTGAAGGCGGAAACACCATATATTTT.

To note about this clone: Compared with germline, one end of the junction differs, possibly owing to a read error. J is TRBJ1-1 and V is TRBV7-7, with unresolved D. Germline CDR1 SSHAT, CDR2 FNYEAQ (reference sequence). There are 13 residues in the CDR3. This CDR3 reads CASSSDINTEAFF. The CDR3, as DNA: TGTGCTAGCAGCTCGGATATTAACACTGAAGCTTTCTTT.

The chain couples TRBV7-2 to TRBJ2-1; TRBD2 aligns across 11 bases. Germline assignment: CDR1 SGHTA and CDR2 FQGNSA. V lost 3 bases to trimming and J lost 8 bases; unmatched junction nucleotides: 9. The CDR3 consists of 16 residues. The CDR3 sequence is CASSFIGTSGFYEQFF. The CDR3 nucleotides read TGTGCCAGCAGCTTTATCGGGACTAGCGGTTTCTATGAGCAGTTCTTC.

The genes are TRBV5-6 and TRBJ1-2; unclear D gene. Germline CDR1 is SGHDT and CDR2 is YYEEEE. The CDR3 contains 15 residues. Trimming shortened V by 1 base and J by 1 base, and 11 bases separated the two germline ends. The CDR3 sequence is CASSLRQTLNYGYTF. The CDR3 DNA sequence: TGTGCCAGCAGCTTGCGCCAGACGCTTAACTATGGCTACACCTTC. The variable domain in full, with the rest retrieved from reference TRBV5-6 and TRBJ1-2, is DAGVTQSPTHLIKTRGQQVTLRCSPKSGHDTVSWYQQALGQGPQFIFQYYEEEERQRGNFPDRFSGHQFPNYSSELNVNALLLGDSALYLCASSLRQTLNYGYTFGSGTRLTVV.

This chain links TRBV29-1 with TRBJ2-6, with D perhaps TRBD2 (5 bases). Germline V lookup: CDR1 SQVTM, CDR2 ANQGSEA. V lost 7 bases to trimming and J lost 0 bases, with 7 bases between them. The CDR3 loop spans 13 amino acids. The CDR3 sequence is CSAEDSGANVLTF. Written as DNA, the CDR3 is TGCAGCGCGGAGGACTCTGGGGCCAACGTCCTGACTTTC.

The chain couples TRBV7-3 to TRBJ1-2; TRBD1 is a possible D gene (6 bases). CDR1 SGHTA and CDR2 FQGTGA come from the germline V gene. Trimming took off 0 bases at V and 7 bases at J, with 12 bases between the two ends. The length of the CDR3 is 14 residues. The DNA for the CDR3 is TGTGCCAGCAGCTTAACGCAGGGGCTAAGTGGCTACACCTTC. Its translation: CASSLTQGLSGYTF.

The gene calls are TRBV7-8 and TRBJ2-1; 8 bases match TRBD2. The V gene's germline CDR1 is SGHVS and CDR2 FQNEAQ. With 4 bases clipped from V and 6 bases from J, the junction kept 11 bases outside the gene matches. The length of the CDR3 is 16 residues. The CDR3 sequence is CASSSPWSGGGNEQFF. CDR3 sequence (DNA): TGTGCCAGCAGCTCTCCGTGGAGCGGGGGAGGCAATGAGCAGTTCTTC.

The V gene is TRBV9, the J gene TRBJ1-3; 7 bases fit TRBD1. The germline V gene encodes CDR1 SGDLS and CDR2 YYNGEE. The CDR3 runs 15 residues. After removal of 6 bases from V and 4 bases from J, the junction contained 10 bases not matched to a gene. The CDR3 coding sequence is TGTGCCAGCACCCTTACACCAGGGGGGGGAAACACCATATATTTT. It specifies CASTLTPGGGNTIYF.

V usage is TRBV18 and J usage is TRBJ2-4; D might be TRBD1 or TRBD2, each matching 5 bases. The V end was cut by 0 bases, the J end by 5 bases, with 17 bases between. CDR3 length: 17 amino acids. CDR1 and CDR2 (germline): KGHSH, LQKENI. This CDR3 reads CASSPPSFGALENIQYF. The DNA of the CDR3 is TGTGCCAGCTCACCACCGTCATTCGGGGCCCTGGAAAACATTCAGTACTTC.

The genes are TRBV25-1 and TRBJ1-1, with D unclear. CDR3 length equals 12 residues. Trimming stripped 5 bases from V and 1 base from J, with 5 bases between. The germline V gene encodes CDR1 MGHDK and CDR2 SYGVNS. The chain's CDR3 is CASSRTNTEAFF. The CDR3, as DNA: TGTGCCAGCAGTCGGACGAACACTGAAGCTTTCTTT.

CDR3 protein: CASSHHRNPTDTQYF. The CDR3 DNA reads as TGCGCCAGCAGCCACCACCGGAACCCCACAGATACGCAGTATTTT. This chain uses TRBV4-3 with TRBJ2-3; D not certain. The CDR3 loop spans 15 amino acids. Germline V lookup: CDR1 LGHNA, CDR2 YSLEER. Between the trimmed V and J ends, which lost 3 bases and 2 bases, there was a span of 12 bases.

J is TRBJ2-4 and V is TRBV19, with D tentatively TRBD2 (6 bases). V dropped 3 bases and J dropped 0 bases, with 21 bases sitting between them. The CDR3 is 19 amino acids. CDR1 and CDR2 (germline): LNHDA, SQIVND (reference sequence). CDR3 region: CASSIGPGELLLAKNIQYF. CDR3 DNA sequence: TGTGCCAGTAGTATCGGTCCGGGAGAACTACTCCTAGCCAAAAACATTCAGTACTTC.

CDR3 nucleotides: TGTGCCAGCAGTTACTCGGGGGTGGGGTCTAATGAAAAACTGTTTTTT. This sequence encodes CASSYSGVGSNEKLFF. The chain links TRBV6-5 to TRBJ1-4; maybe TRBD1 (5 bases). Trimming took off 0 bases at V and 3 bases at J, with 11 bases between the two ends. This CDR3 is built from 16 residues. Per germline, CDR1 MNHEY and CDR2 SVGAGI.

V and J are TRBV7-3 and TRBJ2-5, with 10 bases aligning to TRBD2. J was trimmed by 4 bases and V by 4 bases; bases with no gene match: 12. Germline CDR1 SGHTA, CDR2 FQGTGA. This CDR3 spans 17 amino acids. CDR3 sequence (DNA): TGTGCCAGCAGCTCCACAGGCAGCGGGGGGGCAGGAGAGACCCAGTACTTC. Amino acid sequence: CASSSTGSGGAGETQYF.

CDR3 coding DNA: TGTGCCAGCAGCGTAGGGGAGACCCAGTACTTC. Amino acids: CASSVGETQYF. The chain has TRBV2 and TRBJ2-5; D is ambiguous. The V gene lost 6 bases and the J gene lost 5 bases, with 7 bases spanning the gap. Germline V gene sequence: CDR1 SNHLY, CDR2 FYNNEI. The CDR3 runs to 11 residues.

V usage is TRBV4-1 and J usage is TRBJ1-6; no clear D gene. Trimming removed 4 bases from V and 2 bases from J, with 12 bases in between. Germline values: CDR1 MGHRA, CDR2 YSYEKL. The CDR3 sequence is 16 residues long. CDR3 amino acids: CASSLRLAAYNSPLHF. The CDR3, as DNA: TGCGCCAGCAGCCTCCGGTTGGCTGCCTATAATTCACCCCTCCACTTT.

The gene calls are TRBV10-3 and TRBJ2-5; no clear D. CDR1 is ENHRY and CDR2 is SYGVKD in the germline V gene. V was shortened by 6 bases and J by 2 bases, with 4 bases between the two germline ends. The CDR3 is 11 amino acids. The CDR3 DNA sequence: TGTGCCATCAGGAATCAAGAGACCCAGTACTTC. Translating gives CAIRNQETQYF.